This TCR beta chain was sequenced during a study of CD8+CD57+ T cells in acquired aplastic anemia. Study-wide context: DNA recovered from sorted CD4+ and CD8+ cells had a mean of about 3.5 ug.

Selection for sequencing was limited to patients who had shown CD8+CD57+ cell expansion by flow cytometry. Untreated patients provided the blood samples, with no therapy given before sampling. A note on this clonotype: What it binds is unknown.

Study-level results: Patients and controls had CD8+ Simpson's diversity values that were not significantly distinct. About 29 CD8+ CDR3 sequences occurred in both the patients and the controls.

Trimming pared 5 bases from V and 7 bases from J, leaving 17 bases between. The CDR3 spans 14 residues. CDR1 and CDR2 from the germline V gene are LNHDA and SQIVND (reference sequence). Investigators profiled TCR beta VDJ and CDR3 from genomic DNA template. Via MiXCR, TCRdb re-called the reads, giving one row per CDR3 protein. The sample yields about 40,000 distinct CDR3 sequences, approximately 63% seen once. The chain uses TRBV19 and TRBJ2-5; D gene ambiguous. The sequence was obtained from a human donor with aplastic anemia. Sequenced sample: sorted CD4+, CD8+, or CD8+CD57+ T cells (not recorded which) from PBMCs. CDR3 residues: CASSSGQPSGTQYF. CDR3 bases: TGTGCCAGTAGTTCCGGGCAACCCTCAGGGACCCAGTACTTC.